The rows below give T cell receptor beta chains drawn from one sample of a study of cytomegalovirus exposure and HLA in healthy donors. Only in-frame clones appear in the TCRdb table, and some are missing; sequencing was by immunoSEQ multiplex PCR. Of approximately 170,000 clones in the sample, around 78% were seen once. The sequenced sample consisted of PBMCs. These receptors came from a female donor in good health and CMV-seronegative. The CDR3 runs from the conserved cysteine through the conserved F or W.

>TRBV28
CASSRVARLRGYGYTF
>TRBV7-2
CASSLAPVRYNTEAFF
>TRBV2
CASSGPLAGVSYNEQFF
>TRBV4-2
CASSQDATGDFEKLFF
>TRBV2
CASGGQSNQPQHF
>TRBV11-2
CASSLSGGYEQYF
>TRBV6-1
CASSEPRGRFRETQYF
>TRBV10-3
CAISEQGISEAFF
>TRBV6-5
CASSTGSPEQYF
>TRBV28
CASSLAGAFDTQYF
>TRBV7-9
CASSLRTGPLNTEAFF
>TRBV4-1
CASSLKRWGTGTSGPDEQFF
>TRBV5-6
CASNWGQGANGYTF
>TRBV28
CASSLRQGKYEQYF
>TRBV5-6
CASSLAGTDTQYF
>TRBV4-1
CASSQDRTGLVYGYTF
>TRBV2
CASSLRGTGSGNTIYF
>TRBV18
CASLQGANTEAFF
>TRBV19
CASSMAQGGSGELFF
>TRBV5-4
CASSLQPGQGLYEQYF
>TRBV4-3
CASSQAEGAYEQYF
>TRBV25-1
CASSEYIGSEAFF
>TRBV11-3
CASSLGSSTDTQYF
>TRBV7-2
CASSLGTSGNYEQYF
>TRBV11-1
CASSLVPGTRNTEAFF
>TRBV7-9
CASSLETGTSGELFF
>TRBV4-2
CASSFSHQETQYF
>TRBV18
CASSPRGNTEAFF
>TRBV5-1
CASSATEANYGYTF
>TRBV5-4
CASSLGGNSPLHF
>TRBV30
CAWSGQGFVGTDTQYF
>TRBV7-3
CASSLGGGIDTQYF
>TRBV6-5
CASSYSTGTGNTIYF
>TRBV5-1
CASSPGPNNEQFF
>TRBV4-1
CASSQVAPSGGRTDTQYF
>TRBV19
CASSPSGNTIYF
>TRBV19
CASSIRTGGYEQYF
>TRBV5-4
CASSFRSPGPEAFF
>TRBV6-5
CASSYSGRGLNQPQHF
>TRBV5-4
CASSIPGLREQFF
>TRBV4-3
CASSRNRDRYQPGTQYF
>TRBV7-2
CASSLRRITSGNTIYF
>TRBV5-1
CASSLFGQQVEKLFF
>TRBV27
CASSLSEGAGDTQYF
>TRBV30
CAWCVGGTEAFF
>TRBV7-3
CASSLTFRDNEQFF
>TRBV7-8
CASSLQLYEQYF
>TRBV28
CASRTQRAGANEQYF
>TRBV7-2
CASRGGGNYGYTF
>TRBV18
CASSPRGRDSHAYGYTF
>TRBV28
CASGYRDPEAFF
>TRBV30
CAWSEDTNYGYTF
>TRBV5-1
CASATGPGGYEQYF
>TRBV7-2
CASSFASGGISTDTQYF
>TRBV5-8
CASSPWGVGANVLTF
>TRBV6-1
CASRERGGRGGNTIYF